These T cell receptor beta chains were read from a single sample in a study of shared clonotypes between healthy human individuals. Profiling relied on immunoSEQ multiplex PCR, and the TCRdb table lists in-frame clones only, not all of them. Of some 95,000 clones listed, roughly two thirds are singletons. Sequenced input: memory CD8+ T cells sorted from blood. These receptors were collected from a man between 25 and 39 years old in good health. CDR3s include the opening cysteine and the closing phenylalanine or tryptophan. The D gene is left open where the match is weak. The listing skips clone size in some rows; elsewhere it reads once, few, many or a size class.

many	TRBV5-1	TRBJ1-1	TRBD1	TGCGCCAGCAGCTTGGGGACAGGAGGGGCAACTGAAGCTTTCTTT	CASSLGTGGATEAFF
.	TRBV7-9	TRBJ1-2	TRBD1	TGTGCCAGCAGCTTACCTCGTGGACAGGGTAGTGGCCACACCTTC	CASSLPRGQGSGHTF
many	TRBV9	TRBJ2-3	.	TGTGCCAGCAGCGTAGGAGAAGAAGATACGCAGTATTTT	CASSVGEEDTQYF
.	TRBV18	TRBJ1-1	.	TGTGCCAGCTCACCAACGTACACACTTGCGGGCACTGAAGCTTTCTTT	CASSPTYTLAGTEAFF
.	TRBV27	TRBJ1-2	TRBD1	TGTGCCAGCGGCCCCCAGATAGAACCGGGACAGGGTGTACCTAACTATGGCTACACCTTC	CASGPQIEPGQGVPNYGYTF
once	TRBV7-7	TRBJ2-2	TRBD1	TGTGCTAGCAGCTTAGGAGCTCCCGGACAGGGGGCCGTGGCCGGGGAGCTGTTTTTT	CASSLGAPGQGAVAGELFF
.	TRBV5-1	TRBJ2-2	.	TGCGCCAGCAGCTTGGCGGGGCAGAACACCGGGGAGCTGTTTTTT	CASSLAGQNTGELFF
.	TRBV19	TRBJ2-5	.	TGTGCCAGTAGTATCGGAACAGGGAGGGAGACCCAGTACTTC	CASSIGTGRETQYF
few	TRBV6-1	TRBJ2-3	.	TGTGCCGGGGAGGAGGGGGGGTCTAGCACAGATACGCAGTATTTT	CAGEEGGSSTDTQYF
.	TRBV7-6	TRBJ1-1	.	TGTGCCAGCAGCTTAGAGATGAACACTGAAGCTTTCTTT	CASSLEMNTEAFF
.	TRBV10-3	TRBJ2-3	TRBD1	TGTGCCATCAGTGGGATAGGGACAGGGGCGTCAGATACGCAGTATTTT	CAISGIGTGASDTQYF
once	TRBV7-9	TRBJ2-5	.	TGTGCCAGCAGCTTACTCTCAACAAGAGACCAAGAGACCCAGTACTTC	CASSLLSTRDQETQYF
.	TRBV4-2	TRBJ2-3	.	TGTGCCAGCAGCTTGATCGAGGCCACAGATACGCAGTATTTT	CASSLIEATDTQYF
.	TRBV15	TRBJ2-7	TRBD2	TGTGCCACCAGCACGAGGACTAGGGCCTACGAGCAGTACTTC	CATSTRTRAYEQYF
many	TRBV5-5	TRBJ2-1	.	TGTGCCAGCAGCTTGGGGCAGGGTGGTGAGCAGTTCTTC	CASSLGQGGEQFF
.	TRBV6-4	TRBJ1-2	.	TGTGCCAGCGGCTGCTTCGAGAACTATGGCTACACCTTC	CASGCFENYGYTF
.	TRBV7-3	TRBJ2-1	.	TGTGCCAGCAGCTTTTCTAACTCCTACAATGAGCAGTTCTTC	CASSFSNSYNEQFF
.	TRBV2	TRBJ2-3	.	TGTGCCAGCAGTTCAGAAACAGATACGCAGTATTTT	CASSSETDTQYF
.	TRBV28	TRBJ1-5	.	TGTGCCAGCAGCCGGGATGGCAATCAGCCCCAGCATTTT	CASSRDGNQPQHF
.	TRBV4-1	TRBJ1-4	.	TGCGCCAGCAGCCAAGGAGACAGTAATGAAAAACTGTTTTTT	CASSQGDSNEKLFF
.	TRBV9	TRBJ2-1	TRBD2	TGTGCCAGCAGCACGGGCCGGGAGGTCAATGAGCAGTTCTTC	CASSTGREVNEQFF
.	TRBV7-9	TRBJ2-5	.	TGTGCCAGCAGGGACCCAAGGGCCTACCAAGAGACCCAGTACTTC	CASRDPRAYQETQYF
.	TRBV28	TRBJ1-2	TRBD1	TGTGCCAGCAGTCCAACATCAGGGGGCACCCAGGGCTACACCTTC	CASSPTSGGTQGYTF
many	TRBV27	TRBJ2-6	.	TGTGCCAGCAGTTTAACGAGTGGGGCCAACGTCCTGACTTTC	CASSLTSGANVLTF
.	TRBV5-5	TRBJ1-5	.	TGTGCCAGCAGCGCTGACAGTAACAATCAGCCCCAGCATTTT	CASSADSNNQPQHF
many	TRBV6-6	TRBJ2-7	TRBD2	TGTGCCAGCAGTTCTATCCGGGAGGGAATAACCTACGAGCAGTACTTC	CASSSIREGITYEQYF
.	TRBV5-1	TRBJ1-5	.	TGCGCCAGCAGCTTGGGGTCCGGGGGAAGCAATCAGCCCCAGCATTTT	CASSLGSGGSNQPQHF
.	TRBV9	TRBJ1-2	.	TGTGCCAGCAGCGTAGGGGACACTATCTATGGCTACACCTTC	CASSVGDTIYGYTF
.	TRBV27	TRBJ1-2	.	TGTGCCAGCAGGCTCACAGGGAACTATGGCTACACCTTC	CASRLTGNYGYTF
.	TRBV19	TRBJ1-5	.	TGTGCCAGTAGGGCGGACTATAGCAATCAGCCCCAGCATTTT	CASRADYSNQPQHF
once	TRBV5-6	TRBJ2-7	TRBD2	TGTGCCAGCAGCTTGGTTAGCGGGAGGGGATTTTACGAGCAGTACTTC	CASSLVSGRGFYEQYF
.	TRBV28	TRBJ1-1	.	TGTGCCAGCAGTTGGGGGGTGACAGGAGAAGCTTTCTTT	CASSWGVTGEAFF
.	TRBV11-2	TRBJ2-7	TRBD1	TGTGCCAGCAGCGTGCCTCCGGGACAGGGTCTTTACGAGCAGTACTTC	CASSVPPGQGLYEQYF
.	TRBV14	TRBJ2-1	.	TGTGCCAGCAGCCAAAAGGAGGACCCCGGGGATGAGCAGTTCTTC	CASSQKEDPGDEQFF
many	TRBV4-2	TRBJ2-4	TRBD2	TGTGCCAGCAGCCAAGGACTAGCGGGAGCCAAAAACATTCAGTACTTC	CASSQGLAGAKNIQYF
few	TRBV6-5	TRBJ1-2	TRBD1	TGTGCCAGCAGTGTGGACAGGACTAACTATGGCTACACCTTC	CASSVDRTNYGYTF
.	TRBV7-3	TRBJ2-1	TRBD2	TGTGCCAGCAGCCCTAGCGGAGATACGAGCTCCTACAATGAGCAGTTCTTC	CASSPSGDTSSYNEQFF
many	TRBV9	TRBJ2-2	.	TGTGCCAGCAATGGGGTTGACACGAACACCGGGGAGCTGTTTTTT	CASNGVDTNTGELFF
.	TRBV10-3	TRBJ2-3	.	TGTGCCATCAGTGAGGGGGGAATCACAGATACGCAGTATTTT	CAISEGGITDTQYF
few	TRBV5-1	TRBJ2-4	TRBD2	TGCGCCAGCAGCTTGGCCACAGCGGGAGGGCGTATGAACATTCAGTACTTC	CASSLATAGGRMNIQYF
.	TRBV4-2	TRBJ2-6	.	TGTGCCAGCAGCCAAGATAGCTCTGGGGCCAACGTCCTGACTTTC	CASSQDSSGANVLTF
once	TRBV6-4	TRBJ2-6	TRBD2	TGTGCCAGCAGACCGATAGCGGGAGGCAGCTCTGGGGCCAACGTCCTGACTTTC	CASRPIAGGSSGANVLTF
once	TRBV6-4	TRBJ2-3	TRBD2	TGTGCCAGCAGTGACACAAAGCACTGGACTAGCGGGAGCAATACGCAGTATTTT	CASSDTKHWTSGSNTQYF
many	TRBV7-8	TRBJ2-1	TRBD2	TGTGCCAGCAGCGACCTAGCGGGAGGGCTCTACAATGAGCAGTTCTTC	CASSDLAGGLYNEQFF
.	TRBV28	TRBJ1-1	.	TGTGCCAGCAGCCTTCCGGACAGCATGAACACTGAAGCTTTCTTT	CASSLPDSMNTEAFF